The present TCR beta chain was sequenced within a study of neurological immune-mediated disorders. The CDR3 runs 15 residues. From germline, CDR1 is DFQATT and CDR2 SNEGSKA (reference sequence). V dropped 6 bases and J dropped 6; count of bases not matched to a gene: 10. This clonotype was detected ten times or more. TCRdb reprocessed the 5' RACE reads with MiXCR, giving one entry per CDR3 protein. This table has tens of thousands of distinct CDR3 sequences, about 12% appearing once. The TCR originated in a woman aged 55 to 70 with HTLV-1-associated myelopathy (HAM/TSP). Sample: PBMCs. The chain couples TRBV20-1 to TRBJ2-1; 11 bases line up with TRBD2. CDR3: CSAPKTSGVGNEQFF. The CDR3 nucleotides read TGCAGTGCCCCGAAGACTAGCGGGGTAGGCAATGAGCAGTTCTTC.